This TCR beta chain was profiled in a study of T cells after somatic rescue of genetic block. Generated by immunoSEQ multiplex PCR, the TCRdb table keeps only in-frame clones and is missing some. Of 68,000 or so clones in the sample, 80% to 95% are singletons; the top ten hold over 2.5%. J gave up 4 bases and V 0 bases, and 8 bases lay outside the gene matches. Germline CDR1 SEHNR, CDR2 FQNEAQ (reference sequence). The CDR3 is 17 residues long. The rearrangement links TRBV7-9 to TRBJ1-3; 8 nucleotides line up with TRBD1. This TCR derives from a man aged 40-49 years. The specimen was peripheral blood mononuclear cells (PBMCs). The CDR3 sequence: CASSLAISGQAGNTIYF. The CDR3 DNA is TGTGCCAGCAGCTTAGCGATTTCGGGACAGGCGGGAAACACCATATATTTT.